Sequencing of this T cell receptor beta chain was carried out in a study of cytomegalovirus exposure and HLA in healthy donors. The study, taken as a whole, reports: The authors enumerated over 150 TCR beta chains as linked to cytomegalovirus.

CDR3 length equals 13 residues. Trimming took off 10 bases at V and 0 bases at J, with 12 bases between the two ends. Germline V lookup: CDR1 MDHEN, CDR2 SYDVKM. Every donor was a healthy person donating bone marrow. PCR employed 60 Vbeta and 13 Jbeta primers. Some clones are missing from TCRdb's copy, which holds only in-frame ones; the method was immunoSEQ multiplex PCR. Of some 130,000 clones listed, roughly four fifths are singletons. Points on this clone: Its antigen is as yet unknown.

The sample was PBMCs. V gene TRBV28 combines with J gene TRBJ1-1; possible D gene TRBD1, 5 bases. This clonotype originated in a male donor in good health and CMV-seronegative. CDR3 DNA: TGTGCCATTGGGGGGTTCCTGAACACTGAAGCTTTCTTT. Translation gives CAIGGFLNTEAFF.